This entry lists 25 T cell receptor beta chains sequenced from one sample in a study of blood T cell repertoires in COVID-19. Measured with immunoSEQ multiplex PCR; TCRdb has only the in-frame clones, and not every one. The sample shows around 260,000 clones, 83% of them seen only once. Sequencing used peripheral blood. Every receptor here comes from a woman aged 50 to 60 who had recovered from COVID-19.

The V gene is TRBV29-1, the J gene TRBJ2-1; D call uncertain. The germline V and J ends were trimmed by 4 bases and 10 bases, with 5 bases remaining between them. The length of the CDR3 is 9 residues. CDR1 and CDR2 (germline): SQVTM, ANQGSEA. The CDR3 spells CSVGREQFF. CDR3 bases: TGCAGCGTTGGCCGGGAGCAGTTCTTC.

This clone was seen once. The gene calls are TRBV18 and TRBJ2-5, with 7 bases that match TRBD1. Trimming cost V 5 bases and J 0 bases; bases outside gene matches: 3. The CDR3 loop spans 14 amino acids. CDR1 KGHSH and CDR2 LQKENI come from the germline V gene. The CDR3 DNA reads as TGTGCCAGCTCAACGACAGGGAACCAAGAGACCCAGTACTTC. It is translated as CASSTTGNQETQYF.

The rearrangement links TRBV4-3 to TRBJ1-2; 10 nucleotides line up with TRBD1. The germline V gene encodes CDR1 LGHNA and CDR2 YSLEER. J gave up 4 bases and V 6 bases, and 8 bases lay outside the gene matches. This CDR3 region has 15 residues. For the CDR3, the DNA is TGCGCCAGCAGAGCGGACAGGGGGATCACCTATGGCTACACCTTC. This translates into CASRADRGITYGYTF.

This clone was recorded once. The chain carries TRBV30 and TRBJ2-4, with 7 positions matching TRBD1. In germline, CDR1 is GTSNPN, CDR2 SVGIG (reference sequence). This CDR3 is 15 amino acids long. V shed 5 bases, J shed 1 base, and the junction held 8 bases outside the gene matches. The CDR3 loop reads CAWEGGNEAKNIQYF. In nucleotides, the CDR3 is TGTGCCTGGGAAGGGGGCAACGAGGCCAAAAACATTCAGTACTTC.

The chain is built from TRBV5-4 and TRBJ1-6; 7 nucleotides line up with TRBD1. CDR1 and CDR2 (germline): SGHNT, YYREEE (reference sequence). Losses at the gene ends were 1 base for V and 7 bases for J; bases not matched to a gene: 5. The CDR3 length is 15 residues. Here the CDR3 DNA reads TGTGCCAGCAGCTTGCCTGGACAGGAGAATTCACCCCTCCACTTT. As protein: CASSLPGQENSPLHF.

V gene TRBV6-5 combines with J gene TRBJ1-3, with no clear D. V was trimmed by 2 bases and J by 0 bases, leaving 8 bases between them. The CDR3 consists of 15 residues. The germline gives CDR1 MNHEY, CDR2 SVGAGI. CDR3 protein: CASSYGSYSGNTIYF. In DNA, the CDR3 is TGTGCCAGCAGTTACGGCAGTTACTCTGGAAACACCATATATTTT.

CDR3 coding DNA: TGTGCCAGCAGTTTACTTGGACAGGGAATGAATAGCAATCAGCCCCAGCATTTT. Its protein product is CASSLLGQGMNSNQPQHF. V and J are TRBV28 and TRBJ1-5; 8 nucleotides agree with TRBD1. Unmatched junction bases numbered 9, after V lost 2 bases and J lost 0 bases. The CDR3 covers 18 residues. The germline V gene has CDR1 MDHEN and CDR2 SYDVKM.

This clone was picked up a small number of times. The V gene is TRBV18, the J gene TRBJ2-7, with TRBD1 as a possible D gene (6 bases). This CDR3 has 15 residues. V was pared by 3 bases and J by 5 bases, with 17 bases between. Per germline, CDR1 KGHSH and CDR2 LQKENI. The CDR3 DNA follows: TGTGCCAGCTCACCCCTTGAAACCGGGACAAACGAGCAGTACTTC. This codes for CASSPLETGTNEQYF.

V and J are TRBV11-3 and TRBJ2-7; the D is unclear. Trimming took off 5 bases at V and 5 bases at J, with 16 bases between the two ends. Germline V gene lookup returns CDR1 SGHNT and CDR2 YENEEA. The CDR3 runs 14 residues. The CDR3: CASSKAYNSNEQYF. Written as DNA, the CDR3 is TGTGCCAGCAGCAAAGCGTATAATAGTAACGAGCAGTACTTC.

The rearrangement joins TRBV7-3 to TRBJ1-2; tentatively, D is TRBD1 (5 bases). The CDR3 covers 14 residues. Germline CDR1 is SGHTA and CDR2 is FQGTGA. The V end lost 3 bases, the J end lost 3 bases, and 11 bases lay between the germline ends. CDR3 nucleotides: TGTGCCAGCAGCTTCCAGGGACTGGACTATGGCTACACCTTC. Its protein product is CASSFQGLDYGYTF. The complete variable domain, with remaining parts taken from reference TRBV7-3 and TRBJ1-2, reads GAGVSQTPSNKVTEKGKYVELRCDPISGHTALYWYRQSLGQGPEFLIYFQGTGAADDSGLPNDRFFAVRPEGSVSTLKIQRTERGDSAVYLCASSFQGLDYGYTFGSGTRLTVV.

V gene TRBV28 combines with J gene TRBJ1-1; tentatively, D is TRBD1 (5 bases). This CDR3 spans 16 amino acids. Between the trimmed V and J ends, which lost 5 bases and 2 bases, there was a span of 18 bases. Germline CDR1 and CDR2: MDHEN and SYDVKM. The CDR3 DNA sequence: TGTGCCAGCAGTCCAAGGGGTAAGCAAGCTAACACTGAAGCTTTCTTT. It yields the protein CASSPRGKQANTEAFF.

This chain connects TRBV5-4 to TRBJ2-5; 13 bases match TRBD2. The ends lost 4 bases at V and 3 bases at J; junction bases unmatched: 9. The CDR3 is made up of 17 amino acids. The germline CDR1 and CDR2 sequences are SGHNT and YYREEE (reference sequence). CDR3 loop: CASSPRTSGSGKETQYF. CDR3 bases: TGTGCCAGCAGCCCAAGGACTAGCGGGAGTGGTAAAGAGACCCAGTACTTC. The full variable domain, rest sourced from reference TRBV5-4 and TRBJ2-5, is ETGVTQSPTHLIKTRGQQVTLRCSSQSGHNTVSWYQQALGQGPQFIFQYYREEENGRGNFPPRFSGLQFPNYSSELNVNALELDDSALYLCASSPRTSGSGKETQYFGPGTRLLVL.

The chain combines TRBV29-1 with TRBJ2-3; 8 bases fit TRBD1. Germline assignment: CDR1 SQVTM and CDR2 ANQGSEA. This CDR3 contains 14 residues. Trimming took 5 bases from V and 4 from J; bases not matched to a gene: 8. CDR3 sequence (DNA): TGCAGCGTTTTCTCGACAGGGGCGTCAGATACGCAGTATTTT. Translating gives CSVFSTGASDTQYF.

This clone was counted a few times. V and J are TRBV9 and TRBJ2-1; the match to TRBD1 covers 8 bases. There are 15 residues in the CDR3. The germline V gene encodes CDR1 SGDLS and CDR2 YYNGEE. V gave up 0 bases and J gave up 5 bases; unmatched junction bases: 4. CDR3 protein: CASSVDGTGNNEQFF. CDR3 DNA sequence: TGTGCCAGCAGCGTAGACGGGACAGGAAACAATGAGCAGTTCTTC.

The chain employs TRBV5-1 and TRBJ2-5, with 10 positions matching TRBD1. The CDR3 runs to 16 residues. V dropped 4 bases and J dropped 2; count of bases not matched to a gene: 8. Germline V gene sequence: CDR1 SGHRS, CDR2 YFSETQ. The CDR3 DNA sequence: TGCGCCAGCAGCCGACAGGGGGCGACCCCACAAGAGACCCAGTACTTC. Its translation: CASSRQGATPQETQYF.

The CDR3 sequence is CASSLGTANNEKLFF. DNA for the CDR3: TGTGCCAGCAGCTTAGGGACAGCGAATAATGAAAAACTGTTTTTT. This rearrangement joins TRBV7-8 to TRBJ1-4; possibly TRBD1 for D (6 bases). The CDR3 length is 15 residues. From germline, CDR1 is SGHVS and CDR2 FQNEAQ. V was pared by 1 base and J by 4 bases, with 10 bases between.

Turning to this clone: This CDR3 is also generated by other DNA sequences in the sample. V gene TRBV5-1 combines with J gene TRBJ2-3; D remains unclear. Germline CDR1 and CDR2: SGHRS and YFSETQ. The CDR3 has 13 amino acids. V gave up 1 base and J gave up 6 bases, with 9 bases separating them. The CDR3 here is CASSLNSPDTQYF. The CDR3 DNA is TGCGCCAGCAGCTTGAATAGCCCTGATACGCAGTATTTT. Full variable domain (remainder filled in from reference TRBV5-1 and TRBJ2-3): KAGVTQTPRYLIKTRGQQVTLSCSPISGHRSVSWYQQTPGQGLQFLFEYFSETQRNKGNFPGRFSGRQFSNSRSEMNVSTLELGDSALYLCASSLNSPDTQYFGPGTRLTVL.

The chain recombines TRBV6-5 with TRBJ2-5, with 7 bases fitting TRBD1. V lost 3 bases and J lost 0; bases outside the gene matches: 7. Germline CDR1 reads MNHEY; CDR2 reads SVGAGI. This CDR3 has 16 residues. The CDR3 coding sequence is TGTGCCAGCAGTTATGGGGGACAGACGTACCAAGAGACCCAGTACTTC. Residues: CASSYGGQTYQETQYF.

The chain combines TRBV28 with TRBJ2-2; TRBD1 might be the D (6 bases). The germline CDR1 and CDR2 sequences are MDHEN and SYDVKM. The CDR3 extends over 17 amino acids. The ends were cut back, 3 bases at V and 5 bases at J, with 19 bases in the middle. The CDR3 sequence: CASSFRQAGAGTGELFF. Written as DNA, the CDR3 is TGTGCCAGCAGTTTCCGCCAGGCAGGGGCCGGGACCGGGGAGCTGTTTTTT.

The chain joins TRBV3-1 (or the pseudogene TRBV3-2) to TRBJ2-5; 13 nucleotides line up with TRBD2. Germline-derived CDR1 and CDR2 are LGHDT and YNNKEL (reference sequence). The CDR3 totals 19 residues. V was clipped by 5 bases and J by 3 bases; unmatched bases: 15. DNA of the CDR3: TGTGCCAGCAGCTCCAGACCGGGACTAGCGGGATCAGTCGAAGAGACCCAGTACTTC. Amino acids: CASSSRPGLAGSVEETQYF.

The V call is TRBV28, the J call TRBJ1-2, with 8 bases matching TRBD1. The germline gives CDR1 MDHEN, CDR2 SYDVKM. V gave up 7 bases and J gave up 3 bases; unmatched junction bases: 10. This CDR3 contains 15 residues. CDR3 region: CASNPQGAVHYGYTF. The DNA for the CDR3 is TGTGCCAGCAATCCCCAGGGGGCGGTTCACTATGGCTACACCTTC.

Worth noting for this clone: Just one base apart from a much larger clone, this may be a read error. The chain combines TRBV28 with TRBJ2-4; D is perhaps TRBD2 (6 bases). This CDR3 is built from 13 residues. CDR1 and CDR2 from the germline V gene are MDHEN and SYDVKM. Trimming removed 6 bases from V and 5 bases from J, with 11 bases in between. CDR3 DNA: TGTGCCAGCAGCCCTAGCGTCCAAAACATTCAGTACTTC. Its protein is CASSPSVQNIQYF. The full variable domain, completed using reference TRBV28 and TRBJ2-4, is DVKVTQSSRYLVKRTGEKVFLECVQDMDHENMFWYRQDPGLGLRLIYFSYDVKMKEKGDIPEGYSVSREKKERFSLILESASTNQTSMYLCASSPSVQNIQYFGAGTRLSVL.

J is TRBJ1-3 and V is TRBV13; 10 positions match TRBD1. J was trimmed by 3 bases and V by 6 bases; bases with no gene match: 11. Germline assignment: CDR1 PRHDT and CDR2 FYEKMQ (reference sequence). This CDR3 contains 17 residues. CDR3 region: CASSSGTGAPGGNTIYF. Written as DNA, the CDR3 is TGTGCCAGCAGTTCCGGGACAGGGGCTCCGGGTGGAAACACCATATATTTT.

This chain uses TRBV4-3 with TRBJ2-7, with TRBD1 matching 8 bases. Germline loops: CDR1 LGHNA, CDR2 YSLEER. This CDR3 region has 14 residues. Unmatched junction bases numbered 6, after V lost 4 bases and J lost 4 bases. For the CDR3, the DNA is TGCGCCAGCAGCCCAGGGGGCAGGGGATACGAGCAGTACTTC. This encodes CASSPGGRGYEQYF.

This clone was found once. The chain uses TRBV21-1 and TRBJ2-2; whether TRBD1, the table's D call, matches the DNA was not checked. TRBV21-1 is a listed pseudogene. CDR3 size: 16 residues. The CDR3 bases are TGTGCCAGCGGCCGGACAGGGGGCATTATGACCGGGGAGCTGTTTTTT. It yields the protein CASGRTGGIMTGELFF.